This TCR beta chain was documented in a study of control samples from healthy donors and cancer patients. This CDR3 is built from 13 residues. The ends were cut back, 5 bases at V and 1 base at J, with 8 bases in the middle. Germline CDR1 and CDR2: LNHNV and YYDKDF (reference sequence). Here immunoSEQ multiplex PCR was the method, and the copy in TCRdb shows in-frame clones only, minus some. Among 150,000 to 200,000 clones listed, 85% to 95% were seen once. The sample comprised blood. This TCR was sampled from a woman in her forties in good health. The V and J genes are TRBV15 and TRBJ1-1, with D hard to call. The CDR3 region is CATSSKPNTEAFF. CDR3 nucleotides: TGTGCCACCAGCTCGAAGCCGAACACTGAAGCTTTCTTT.